A single sample is the source of the 10 T cell receptor beta chains below, sequenced in a study of T cells in Graves' hyperthyroidism and ophthalmopathy. RNA transcripts served as the template for amplifying TCR beta CDR3 regions. First-round RT-PCR of the TCR CDR3 relied on the HTBI primer set. One entry per CDR3 protein, called by TCRdb with MiXCR from the multiplex PCR reads. The sample holds fewer than 350,000 distinct CDR3 sequences, about 18% seen once. The sample comprised blood. These receptors were taken from a woman aged 50 to 60 with Graves' hyperthyroidism.

This clonotype has more than one count but fewer than ten. This chain links TRBV2 with TRBJ2-1; 8 bases line up with TRBD2. Germline V gives CDR1 SNHLY, CDR2 FYNNEI. V lost 3 bases to trimming and J lost 9 bases; unmatched junction nucleotides: 13. This CDR3 spans 16 amino acids. The CDR3 loop reads CASSDRASGWYSEQFF. CDR3 DNA: TGTGCCAGCAGTGATCGGGCTAGCGGGTGGTATAGTGAGCAGTTCTTC.

This chain's CDR3 is CASSFDGTEAFF. The CDR3 DNA sequence: TGTGCCAGCAGTTTTGATGGGACTGAAGCTTTCTTT. The chain carries TRBV28 and TRBJ1-1; D remains ambiguous. Trimming shortened V by 3 bases and J by 5 bases, and 7 bases separated the two germline ends. Per germline, CDR1 MDHEN and CDR2 SYDVKM. There are 12 residues in the CDR3.

This clonotype was seen repeatedly, ten times or more. The V gene is TRBV15, the J gene TRBJ2-1; D gene unclear. Germline V lookup: CDR1 LNHNV, CDR2 YYDKDF (reference sequence). The CDR3 spans 14 residues. Trimming stripped 3 bases from V and 6 bases from J, with 12 bases between. CDR3 protein: CATSRLQVSNEQFF. The CDR3 coding sequence is TGTGCCACCAGCAGGCTCCAAGTTTCCAATGAGCAGTTCTTC.

The gene calls are TRBV3-1 and TRBJ1-5; D ambiguous. CDR3 length equals 13 residues. The ends were cut back, 0 bases at V and 6 bases at J, with 6 bases in the middle. The germline CDR1 and CDR2 sequences are LGHDT and YNNKEL (reference sequence). The CDR3 nucleotides read TGTGCCAGCAGCCAAGATCCGTCTCAGCCCCAGCATTTT. Amino acids: CASSQDPSQPQHF.

As regards this clonotype: Since the CDR3 does not end with the conserved phenylalanine or tryptophan, this likely comes from a read error. This chain links TRBV30 with TRBJ2-1, with D perhaps matching TRBD2 (7 bases). The CDR3 length is 14 residues. Germline assignment: CDR1 GTSNPN and CDR2 SVGIG (reference sequence). V was cut by 2 bases and J by 3 bases, with 11 bases left in between. Here the CDR3 DNA reads TGTGCCTGGAGTAGGGGGGGCCTCTACAATGAGCAGTTCTCC. This codes for CAWSRGGLYNEQFS.

This clonotype has a count of ten or more. The chain joins TRBV13 to TRBJ2-1, with D unresolved. Germline CDR1 PRHDT, CDR2 FYEKMQ (reference sequence). This CDR3 has 12 residues. Trimming pared 3 bases from V and 7 bases from J, leaving 7 bases between. CDR3 DNA: TGTGCCAGCAGCTTCACTGAAAATGAGCAGTTCTTC. Its translation: CASSFTENEQFF.

This chain joins TRBV5-4 and TRBJ2-3; TRBD2 aligns across 14 bases. The V gene end was trimmed by 4 bases and the J gene end by 3 bases; junction bases not matched to a gene: 10. This CDR3 has 18 amino acids. Germline-derived CDR1 and CDR2 are SGHNT and YYREEE (reference sequence). The CDR3 sequence: CASSPSGLAGAGTDTQYF. The DNA of the CDR3 is TGTGCCAGCAGCCCGTCGGGACTAGCGGGAGCGGGTACAGATACGCAGTATTTT.

This clonotype occurred many times. The V call is TRBV28, the J call TRBJ1-2, with a possible D match to TRBD1 (6 bases). With 7 bases removed from V and 5 bases from J, the gap between germline ends came to 17 bases. The CDR3 runs to 14 residues. CDR1 and CDR2 from the germline V gene are MDHEN and SYDVKM. The CDR3 region is CASTPTGAVYGYTF. Here the CDR3 DNA reads TGTGCCAGCACCCCAACGGGGGCGGTTTATGGCTACACCTTC.

The rearrangement links TRBV27 to TRBJ1-2, with D perhaps matching TRBD1 (6 bases). The CDR3 is 14 amino acids. Trimming took 4 bases from V and 4 from J, leaving 13 bases between them. In germline, CDR1 is MNHEY, CDR2 SMNVEV (reference sequence). CDR3 loop: CASSSRGLVYGYTF. Written as DNA, the CDR3 is TGTGCCAGCAGTTCCCGGGGGCTGGTCTATGGCTACACCTTC.

About this clonotype: A clone one base away is much larger, so this may be a read error. The rearrangement links TRBV11-2 to TRBJ2-3, with TRBD2 as a possible D gene (5 bases). Trimming took off 2 bases at V and 4 bases at J, with 7 bases between the two ends. CDR3 length equals 13 residues. Germline CDR1 is SGHAT and CDR2 is FQNNGV. This CDR3 is CASSLPEADTQYF. The CDR3, as DNA: TGTGCCAGCAGCTTACCGGAGGCAGATACGCAGTATTTT.